The source of this T cell receptor beta chain is a study of blood T cell repertoires in COVID-19. Looking at the study overall: Italy, Spain and the United States were the sources of the convalescent and acute COVID-19 samples. Nucleic acid was either cDNA or gDNA, and it came from T cells, B-cell-depleted T cells, or PBMCs.

Two negative PCRs, clearance, or symptom resolution were required of recovered Cohort 3 donors. This clone was counted once. Original data processing: Nucleated cell number was recorded as an estimate derived from reference gene primer amplification. Sequencing was performed with immunoSEQ multiplex PCR; in TCRdb, only in-frame clones are kept and a portion is missing. The DNA gave D and trimming, while V, J and clone size come from that table. Of some 150,000 clones listed, roughly 79% were seen once; the top ten hold around 3.2%. The germline V and J ends were trimmed by 2 bases and 8 bases, with 13 bases remaining between them. The CDR3 extends over 14 amino acids. Germline V CDR1 and CDR2: SGHRS, YFSETQ.

The receptor comes from a woman aged 45-65 years who had recovered from COVID-19. V gene TRBV5-1 combines with J gene TRBJ2-2; TRBD1 is a possible D gene (5 bases). The sequenced sample was PBMCs or T cells enriched from blood (not recorded which). In DNA form, the CDR3 reads TGCGCCAGCAGCTTCCCCAGGGTATCGGGGGAGCTGTTTTTT. This translates into CASSFPRVSGELFF.